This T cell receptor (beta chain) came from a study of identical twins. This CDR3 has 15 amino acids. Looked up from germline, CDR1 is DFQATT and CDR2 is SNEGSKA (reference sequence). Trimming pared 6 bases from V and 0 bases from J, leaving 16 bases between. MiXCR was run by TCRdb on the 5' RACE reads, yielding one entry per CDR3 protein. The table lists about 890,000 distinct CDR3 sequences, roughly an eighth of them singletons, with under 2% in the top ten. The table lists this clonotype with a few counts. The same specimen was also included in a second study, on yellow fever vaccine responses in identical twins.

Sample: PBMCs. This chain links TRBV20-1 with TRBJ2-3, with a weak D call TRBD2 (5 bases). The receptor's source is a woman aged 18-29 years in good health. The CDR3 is CSARRTSSSTDTQYF. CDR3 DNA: TGCAGTGCCCGGAGGACTTCATCTAGCACAGATACGCAGTATTTT.